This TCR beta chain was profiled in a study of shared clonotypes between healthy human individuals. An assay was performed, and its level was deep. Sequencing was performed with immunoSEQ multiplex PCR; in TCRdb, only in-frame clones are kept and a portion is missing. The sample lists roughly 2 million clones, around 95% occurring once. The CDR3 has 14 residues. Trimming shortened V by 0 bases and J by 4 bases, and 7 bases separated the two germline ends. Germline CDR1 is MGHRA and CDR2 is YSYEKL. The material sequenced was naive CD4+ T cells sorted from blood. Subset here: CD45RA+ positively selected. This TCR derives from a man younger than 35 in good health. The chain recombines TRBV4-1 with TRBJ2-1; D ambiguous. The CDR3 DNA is TGCGCCAGCAGCCAAGATGAGACGTACAATGAGCAGTTCTTC. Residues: CASSQDETYNEQFF.